A single sample gave rise to the 21 T cell receptor beta chains below, sequenced in a study of post-analysis software for immune sequencing data. Study findings and constraints: Patients showed TRBV5-6, TRBV5-1 and TRBV20-1 among a few TRBV segments more frequent than in controls.

Unique molecular identifiers were built into the TCR beta cDNA libraries. Using its own MiXCR run on the PCR reads, TCRdb lists one record per CDR3 protein. Among around 710,000 distinct CDR3 sequences listed, just over 45% were seen once. These receptors' antigens are unknown. Sample: blood. These receptors all come from a girl aged 10 to 17 with multiple sclerosis.

V and J are TRBV15 and TRBJ2-1; TRBD2 matches at 11 bases. The CDR3 spans 16 residues. V lost 1 base to trimming and J lost 4 bases; unmatched junction nucleotides: 3. Germline CDR1 LNHNV, CDR2 YYDKDF (reference sequence). CDR3: CATSRGPSGRYNEQFF. The DNA of the CDR3 is TGTGCCACCAGCAGAGGACCTAGCGGGAGGTACAATGAGCAGTTCTTC.

This rearrangement joins TRBV19 to TRBJ2-1, with 7 bases fitting TRBD2. This CDR3 comprises 14 residues. Germline V gene sequence: CDR1 LNHDA, CDR2 SQIVND (reference sequence). Trimming cost V 5 bases and J 5 bases; bases outside gene matches: 6. The CDR3 reads CASSPLAAHNEQFF. Written as DNA, the CDR3 is TGTGCCAGTAGTCCTCTAGCGGCCCACAATGAGCAGTTCTTC.

This chain uses TRBV12-3 or TRBV12-4 with TRBJ2-5, with TRBD2 as a possible D gene (6 bases). The CDR3 is made up of 12 amino acids. V was pared by 10 bases and J by 0 bases, with 9 bases between. The CDR3 reads CATGDYQETQYF. The CDR3 DNA follows: TGTGCCACCGGGGACTACCAAGAGACCCAGTACTTC.

In this sample, this clonotype turned up a few times. The V and J genes are TRBV24-1 and TRBJ2-5; D not certain. TRBJ2-7 matches the DNA end more closely, so the J call is doubtful. This CDR3 has 12 amino acids. Germline lookup yields CDR1 KGHDR and CDR2 SFDVKD. The CDR3 loop is CATSDFRDEQYF. DNA of the CDR3: TGTGCCACCAGTGATTTCCGGGACGAGCAGTACTTC.

J is TRBJ2-7 and V is TRBV5-1, with 10 bases aligning to TRBD2. Germline-derived CDR1 and CDR2 are SGHRS and YFSETQ. J gave up 2 bases and V 1 base, and 9 bases lay outside the gene matches. The CDR3 loop spans 17 amino acids. CDR3 sequence (DNA): TGCGCCAGCAGCTTGCCTAGCGGGAGCTTCCAGACCTACGAGCAGTACTTC. Amino acid sequence: CASSLPSGSFQTYEQYF.

The table lists this clonotype with a count of one. The chain couples TRBV6-5 to TRBJ2-1; D uncertain. Germline V gene sequence: CDR1 MNHEY, CDR2 SVGAGI. V was cut by 3 bases and J by 10 bases, with 7 bases left in between. This CDR3 is built from 11 residues. The CDR3 DNA follows: TGTGCCAGCAGTTATCATCAGGAGCAGTTCTTC. This codes for CASSYHQEQFF.

This clonotype was seen only a few times. The chain employs TRBV7-9 and TRBJ1-2, with D possibly matching TRBD1 (5 bases). Between the trimmed V and J ends, which lost 5 bases and 6 bases, there was a span of 16 bases. The CDR3 sequence is 14 residues long. Per the germline V gene, CDR1 is SEHNR and CDR2 is FQNEAQ (reference sequence). This CDR3 reads CASSALEGRDGYTF. The CDR3 nucleotides are TGTGCCAGCAGCGCACTGGAGGGGCGAGATGGCTACACCTTC.

This rearrangement joins TRBV20-1 to TRBJ2-1; 7 bases fit TRBD2. V lost 0 bases and J lost 10; bases outside the gene matches: 12. Germline V gene lookup returns CDR1 DFQATT and CDR2 SNEGSKA (reference sequence). The CDR3 runs 15 residues. The DNA of the CDR3 is TGCAGTGCTAGAGATCTCCGAGCGGGGCTCAAGGAGCAGTTCTTC. It codes for CSARDLRAGLKEQFF.

The CDR3 reads CAIRYGRDTRSDTQYF. The DNA of the CDR3 is TGTGCCATCAGATACGGGAGGGACACCCGCAGCGATACGCAGTATTTT. The V call is TRBV10-3, the J call TRBJ2-3; 8 nucleotides match TRBD2. CDR3 length equals 16 residues. The V and J ends lost 6 bases and 6 bases, in that order; junction bases with no gene match: 14. The germline gives CDR1 ENHRY, CDR2 SYGVKD.

This clonotype has only one observation. V and J are TRBV24-1 and TRBJ2-1, with D maybe TRBD2 (5 bases). The germline V gene has CDR1 KGHDR and CDR2 SFDVKD. CDR3 length: 13 residues. Trimming took 0 bases from V and 10 from J, leaving 9 bases between them. The CDR3 DNA reads as TGTGCCACCAGTGATTTGACCCGGGGAGAGCAGTTCTTC. It translates to CATSDLTRGEQFF.

This clonotype was found a few times. The chain uses TRBV5-1 and TRBJ1-4, with D uncertain. V was shortened by 0 bases and J by 0 bases, with 9 bases between the two germline ends. This CDR3 is built from 16 residues. The germline gives CDR1 SGHRS, CDR2 YFSETQ. The CDR3 coding sequence is TGCGCCAGCAGCTTGGTGGCGGCGGCAACTAATGAAAAACTGTTTTTT. It translates to CASSLVAAATNEKLFF.

The CDR3 nucleotides are TGCAGTGCTAGATCCAACCCGGGGACCCCCTACAATGAGCAGTTCTTC. Translating it yields CSARSNPGTPYNEQFF. This chain links TRBV20-1 with TRBJ2-1; D assignment may be TRBD1 or TRBD2 (5 bases each). Germline V gene lookup returns CDR1 DFQATT and CDR2 SNEGSKA (reference sequence). The V and J ends lost 2 bases and 2 bases respectively, with 16 bases between them. CDR3 length equals 16 residues.

V usage is TRBV27 and J usage is TRBJ2-1; 10 positions agree with TRBD2. The V gene end was trimmed by 4 bases and the J gene end by 6 bases; junction bases not matched to a gene: 3. CDR1 MNHEY and CDR2 SMNVEV come from the germline V gene (reference sequence). The CDR3 contains 14 residues. The CDR3 reads CASSWGLAPNEQFF. The CDR3 bases are TGTGCCAGCAGTTGGGGACTAGCGCCCAATGAGCAGTTCTTC.

V is TRBV6-6 and J is TRBJ2-5, with D hard to call. The germline V gene has CDR1 MNHNY and CDR2 SVGAGI (reference sequence). The ends were cut back, 2 bases at V and 5 bases at J, with 9 bases in the middle. CDR3 length: 13 residues. CDR3 region: CASSYEVAETQYF. The CDR3 DNA sequence: TGTGCCAGCAGTTACGAGGTAGCTGAGACCCAGTACTTC.

V gene TRBV6-6 combines with J gene TRBJ1-1; possibly TRBD1 for D (6 bases). Trimming cost V 0 bases and J 7 bases, with 12 bases left between them. CDR3 length equals 14 residues. Germline-derived CDR1 and CDR2 are MNHNY and SVGAGI (reference sequence). This CDR3 is CASSYSATGVEAFF. Written as DNA, the CDR3 is TGTGCCAGCAGTTACTCGGCGACAGGCGTTGAAGCTTTCTTT.

J is TRBJ2-5 and V is TRBV9; D call uncertain. The end of the DNA aligns better with TRBJ2-7, so the J call may be wrong. Germline values: CDR1 SGDLS, CDR2 YYNGEE. This CDR3 region has 13 residues. CDR3 sequence (DNA): TGTGCCAGCAGCGTAGGTCAGGCCACCGAGCAGTACTTC. The encoded protein is CASSVGQATEQYF.

This chain joins TRBV12-3 or TRBV12-4 and TRBJ2-1, with TRBD2 matching 13 bases. With V trimmed by 4 bases and J by 6 bases, 3 bases remained unmatched. This CDR3 spans 15 amino acids. CDR3 loop: CASSWGLAGLNEQFF. The CDR3 DNA is TGTGCCAGCAGTTGGGGACTAGCGGGACTCAATGAGCAGTTCTTC.

This clonotype was counted a few times. This rearrangement joins TRBV2 to TRBJ2-7; D gene ambiguous. Germline CDR1 and CDR2: SNHLY and FYNNEI. The CDR3 has 12 residues. V lost 6 bases and J lost 5, with 11 bases in between. CDR3: CASRPPAHEQYF. CDR3 in DNA: TGTGCCAGCAGACCACCGGCCCACGAGCAGTACTTC.

V usage is TRBV25-1 and J usage is TRBJ1-4, with D hard to call. Looked up from germline, CDR1 is MGHDK and CDR2 is SYGVNS. Deletions cut 4 bases from V and 6 bases from J, with 15 bases between. The CDR3 covers 15 residues. The CDR3 sequence: CASSVPGAAYEKLFF. The CDR3, as DNA: TGTGCCAGCAGTGTCCCCGGAGCGGCATATGAAAAACTGTTTTTT.

This clonotype appeared once. The J gene is TRBJ2-7, the V gene TRBV20-1; D is perhaps TRBD1 (6 bases). The closer fit of TRBJ2-5 to the DNA end suggests the J call may be wrong. Germline values: CDR1 DFQATT, CDR2 SNEGSKA (reference sequence). The CDR3 runs to 14 residues. The CDR3 DNA sequence: TGCAGTGCTAGAGATGGGGGCGAGAGAGAGACCCAGTACTTC. Protein product: CSARDGGERETQYF.

The chain recombines TRBV27 with TRBJ1-2; D possibly corresponds to TRBD1 (6 bases). CDR3 size: 17 residues. V was clipped by 0 bases and J by 4 bases, with 18 bases between them. Germline CDR1 is MNHEY and CDR2 is SMNVEV (reference sequence). Here the CDR3 DNA reads TGTGCCAGCAGTTTATCGTCGGGGGGGGGCAGAGGCTATGGCTACACCTTC. Translation: CASSLSSGGGRGYGYTF.